Below, 2 T cell receptor beta chains from the same sample are listed, as sequenced in a study of blood T cell repertoires in COVID-19. Here immunoSEQ multiplex PCR was the method, and the copy in TCRdb shows in-frame clones only, minus some. This table has 150,000 to 200,000 clones, roughly 87% appearing once. The sequencing input was peripheral blood. Receptors originate from a woman aged 60-75 years who had recovered from COVID-19.

The rearrangement uses TRBV7-2 and TRBJ1-2; the match to TRBD1 covers 7 bases. The germline V gene encodes CDR1 SGHTA and CDR2 FQGNSA. Trimming removed 5 bases from V and 5 bases from J; junction bases left unmatched: 8. The CDR3 has 14 amino acids. The CDR3 nucleotides are TGTGCCAGCAGCCCGACAGGGCTCGGATATGGCTACACCTTC. It yields the protein CASSPTGLGYGYTF.

The chain employs TRBV28 and TRBJ2-5, with TRBD2 identical over 9 bases. Losses at the gene ends were 2 bases for V and 1 base for J; bases not matched to a gene: 8. Germline V gene lookup returns CDR1 MDHEN and CDR2 SYDVKM. This CDR3 contains 17 residues. CDR3 sequence reads: CASSLEAGGTAQETQYF. DNA for the CDR3: TGTGCCAGCAGTTTAGAGGCGGGGGGGACAGCCCAAGAGACCCAGTACTTC. Full variable domain (missing parts from reference TRBV28 and TRBJ2-5): DVKVTQSSRYLVKRTGEKVFLECVQDMDHENMFWYRQDPGLGLRLIYFSYDVKMKEKGDIPEGYSVSREKKERFSLILESASTNQTSMYLCASSLEAGGTAQETQYFGPGTRLLVL.